This TCR beta chain came from a study of shared T cell receptors in the human thymus. V shed 4 bases, J shed 6 bases, and the junction held 16 bases outside the gene matches. The germline gives CDR1 MDHEN, CDR2 SYDVKM. The CDR3 consists of 17 residues. Some clones are missing from TCRdb's copy, which holds only in-frame ones; the method was immunoSEQ multiplex PCR. The data hold roughly 700,000 clones, with 85% to 90% observed a single time. These data also formed part of another study, on human thymus T cells. As reported in that work: Gene usage (both V and J) appeared biased in thymic and blood repertoires. Thymic repertoires of unrelated individuals were reported in related research to overlap highly.

The sequenced material came from thymocytes. The receptor's source is a boy under two years old with a congenital heart defect. The J gene is TRBJ2-7, the V gene TRBV28; 9 bases align to TRBD1. CDR3 loop: CASSSPRTGVTNAEQYF. CDR3 nucleotides: TGTGCCAGCAGTTCACCTAGGACAGGGGTCACCAATGCCGAGCAGTACTTC.